A selection of T cell receptor beta chains follows, all from one sample in a study of blood T cell repertoires in COVID-19. Using immunoSEQ multiplex PCR, the repertoire was profiled, and TCRdb retains in-frame clones only, with some absent. The table shows more than 85,000 clones, with 70% to 80% occurring only once. The sample comprised peripheral blood. The receptors shown here come from a man in his 70s with acute or convalescent COVID-19. Both conserved end residues are part of each CDR3. Fields, in order: V gene, D gene, J gene, clone size, CDR3 protein, CDR3 DNA. The D gene is left open where the match is weak. Size is stated for part of the rows, as once, few or many counts, or as a class when the clone is expanded.

>TRBV28|-|TRBJ2-7|few
CASYGLYEQYF
TGTGCCAGCTATGGACTCTACGAGCAGTACTTC
>TRBV25-1|-|TRBJ1-1|-
CASAGGGTEAFF
TGTGCCAGTGCGGGGGGAGGAACTGAAGCTTTCTTT
>TRBV6-2/TRBV6-3|TRBD1|TRBJ1-5|-
CASSGTGGNQPQHF
TGTGCCAGCAGCGGGACAGGGGGCAATCAGCCCCAGCATTTT
>TRBV5-1|-|TRBJ1-4|-
CASSLGQNEKLFF
TGCGCCAGCAGCTTGGGACAAAATGAAAAACTGTTTTTT
>TRBV9|-|TRBJ1-4|-
CASSPSVATNEKLFF
TGTGCCAGCAGCCCTTCGGTTGCAACTAATGAAAAACTGTTTTTT
>TRBV15|-|TRBJ1-2|-
CATSRDYGGYTF
TGTGCCACCAGCCGCGACTATGGGGGCTACACCTTC
>TRBV5-1|TRBD1|TRBJ2-2|-
CASSAPGQGNTGELFF
TGCGCCAGCAGCGCCCCGGGACAGGGGAACACCGGGGAGCTGTTTTTT
>TRBV5-1|-|TRBJ1-2|-
CASSLDRAGYGYTF
TGCGCCAGCAGCTTGGACAGGGCTGGCTATGGCTACACCTTC
>TRBV9|-|TRBJ2-2|-
CASSVDSFTGELFF
TGTGCCAGCAGCGTAGACTCGTTCACCGGGGAGCTGTTTTTT
>TRBV5-1|-|TRBJ2-7|few
CASSLGRGAARSYEQYF
TGCGCCAGCAGCTTGGGCAGGGGAGCGGCGCGTTCATACGAGCAGTACTTC
>TRBV18|-|TRBJ1-2|-
CASSPENNYGYTF
TGTGCCAGCTCACCAGAGAACAACTATGGCTACACCTTC
>TRBV7-6|TRBD2|TRBJ2-4|-
CASSSGLAGVKNIQYF
TGTGCCAGCAGCTCGGGACTAGCGGGAGTCAAAAACATTCAGTACTTC
>TRBV7-8|-|TRBJ1-5|once
CASSLQGTLNQPQHF
TGTGCCAGCAGCTTACAGGGGACACTCAATCAGCCCCAGCATTTT
>TRBV19|TRBD1|TRBJ1-2|-
CASSRKPGQGYGYTF
TGTGCCAGTAGTAGAAAACCGGGACAGGGCTATGGCTACACCTTC
>TRBV21-1|-|TRBJ2-6|-
CASSNGAAPEGAGANVLTF
TGTGCCAGCAGCAATGGAGCGGCACCGGAGGGTGCTGGGGCCAACGTCCTGACTTTC
>TRBV10-3|TRBD1|TRBJ2-5|few
CAISEGGRSTETQYF
TGTGCCATCAGCGAAGGGGGCAGAAGTACGGAGACCCAGTACTTC
>TRBV30|TRBD2|TRBJ2-7|-
CAWSVPGLAGFQSYF
TGTGCCTGGAGTGTACCCGGACTAGCGGGCTTTCAGTCGTACTTC
>TRBV5-1|TRBD2|TRBJ2-2|-
CASSPGASGTGELFF
TGCGCCAGCAGCCCTGGGGCTAGCGGGACCGGGGAGCTGTTTTTT
>TRBV4-3|TRBD2|TRBJ2-3|few
CASSGGRGALDTQYF
TGCGCCAGCAGCGGCGGGAGGGGGGCGCTAGATACGCAGTATTTT
>TRBV30|TRBD1|TRBJ1-1|few
CAWSRRTGGIRTEAFF
TGTGCCTGGAGTAGGCGGACAGGGGGCATTAGGACTGAAGCTTTCTTT
>TRBV27|-|TRBJ1-5|-
CASSLRGRITGINQPQHF
TGTGCCAGCAGTTTACGGGGTAGGATAACAGGGATCAATCAGCCCCAGCATTTT
>TRBV4-1|TRBD2|TRBJ2-3|few
CASSQGTRLTDTQYF
TGCGCCAGCAGCCAAGGGACTAGGCTCACAGATACGCAGTATTTT
>TRBV5-1|-|TRBJ2-7|-
CASSLAPQASYEQYF
TGCGCCAGCAGCTTGGCCCCACAGGCGTCCTACGAGCAGTACTTC
>TRBV27|TRBD2|TRBJ2-3|-
CASSWGTSGTGVETQYF
TGTGCCAGCAGTTGGGGGACTAGCGGGACCGGGGTGGAAACGCAGTATTTT
>TRBV6-5|TRBD2|TRBJ2-5|-
CASTSLAGEGATQYF
TGTGCCAGCACCTCCTTAGCGGGAGAGGGGGCGACCCAGTACTTC
>TRBV7-9|-|TRBJ2-7|-
CASSLYGSGVTYEQYF
TGTGCCAGCAGCTTATACGGTTCGGGAGTGACCTACGAGCAGTACTTC
>TRBV4-3|-|TRBJ1-4|-
CASSQGARGTTNEKLFF
TGCGCCAGCAGCCAAGGAGCCAGGGGAACAACTAATGAAAAACTGTTTTTT
>TRBV24-1|TRBD1|TRBJ2-2|-
CATSASMTGGPGELFF
TGTGCCACCAGTGCCTCCATGACAGGGGGCCCCGGGGAGCTGTTTTTT
>TRBV5-1|TRBD2|TRBJ2-1|-
CASSSGLAENEQFF
TGCGCCAGCAGCTCAGGACTAGCGGAGAATGAGCAGTTCTTC
>TRBV7-8|-|TRBJ1-1|-
CASSLELRGGTEAFF
TGTGCCAGCAGCCTAGAACTGCGGGGCGGGACTGAAGCTTTCTTT
>TRBV30|-|TRBJ2-5|-
CAWSAVGGQETQYF
TGTGCCTGGAGCGCCGTCGGAGGTCAAGAGACCCAGTACTTC
>TRBV7-8|-|TRBJ1-2|few
CASSLGGSPNYGYTF
TGTGCCAGCAGCTTAGGAGGGAGCCCCAACTATGGCTACACCTTC
>TRBV20-1|-|TRBJ2-3|few
CSAFRADTQYF
TGCAGTGCTTTCAGGGCAGATACGCAGTATTTT
>TRBV11-3|-|TRBJ2-1|-
CASSLFGGGAYDEQFF
TGTGCCAGCAGCTTGTTTGGAGGGGGCGCGTACGACGAGCAGTTCTTC
>TRBV10-3|-|TRBJ2-6|-
CAISRAGSGANVLTF
TGTGCCATCAGTCGAGCGGGCTCTGGGGCCAACGTCCTGACTTTC
>TRBV7-9|TRBD1|TRBJ2-7|-
CASSYRDSKVEQYF
TGTGCCAGCAGCTACAGGGACAGTAAGGTCGAGCAGTACTTC
>TRBV14|-|TRBJ1-1|-
CASSQQVSTLNTEAFF
TGTGCCAGCAGCCAGCAAGTGAGCACTCTGAACACTGAAGCTTTCTTT
>TRBV7-2|-|TRBJ2-2|-
CASSPRQYTGELFF
TGTGCCAGCAGCCCCCGACAGTACACCGGGGAGCTGTTTTTT